This T cell receptor beta chain is from a study of neurological immune-mediated disorders. Study-wide results and limits: None of the CDR3 amino acid sequences of expanded clones were shared across subjects, and this suggested private repertoires in all groups.

Unsorted libraries were derived from 2 million PBMCs stored at -80 C. Ten or more counts support this clonotype. Its antigen is undetermined. CDR1 is MDHEN and CDR2 is SYDVKM in the germline V gene. This CDR3 is built from 13 residues. Trimming took 3 bases from V and 4 from J, leaving 9 bases between them. TCRdb re-analysed the 5' RACE reads in MiXCR, keeping a single row per CDR3 protein. Of roughly 27,000 distinct CDR3 sequences listed, around 21% are singletons. This chain joins TRBV28 and TRBJ2-5; D is unclear. The sequencing sample was made of PBMCs. The TCR sequence derives from a woman aged 55-69 years in good health. The CDR3 spells CASSLSILETQYF. In DNA form, the CDR3 reads TGTGCCAGCAGTTTGAGCATCCTAGAGACCCAGTACTTC.